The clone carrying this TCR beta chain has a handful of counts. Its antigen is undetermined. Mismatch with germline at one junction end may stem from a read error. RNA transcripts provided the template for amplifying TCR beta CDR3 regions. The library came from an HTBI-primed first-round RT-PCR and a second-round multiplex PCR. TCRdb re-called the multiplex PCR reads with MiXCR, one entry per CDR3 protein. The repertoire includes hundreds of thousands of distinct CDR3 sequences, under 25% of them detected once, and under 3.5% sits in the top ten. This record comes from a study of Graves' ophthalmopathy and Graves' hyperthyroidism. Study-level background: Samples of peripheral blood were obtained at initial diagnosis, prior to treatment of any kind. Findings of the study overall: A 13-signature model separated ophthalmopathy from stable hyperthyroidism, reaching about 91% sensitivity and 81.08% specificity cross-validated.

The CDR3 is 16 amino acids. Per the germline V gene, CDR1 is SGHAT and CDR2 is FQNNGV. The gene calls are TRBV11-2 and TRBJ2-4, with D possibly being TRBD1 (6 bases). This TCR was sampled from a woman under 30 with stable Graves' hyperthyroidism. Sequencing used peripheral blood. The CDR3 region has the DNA TGTGCCAGCAGCCCCCGTTGGGTCCAGCCCCGGGACATTAAGTACTTC. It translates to CASSPRWVQPRDIKYF.